This T cell receptor (beta chain) was identified during a study of OX40 agonist ivuxolimab in advanced cancers. The CDR3 extends over 12 amino acids. Germline V gives CDR1 LNHDA, CDR2 SQIVND (reference sequence). J was trimmed by 5 bases and V by 6 bases; bases with no gene match: 2. Concerning this clone itself: The target antigen is unknown.

Drawing of blood for sampling happened at baseline, at cycle 4 day 1, and at cycle 7 day 1. Clones were read by immunoSEQ multiplex PCR, and TCRdb kept only the in-frame ones, dropping some. Of 45,000 to 50,000 clones in the sample, under 95% are singletons; the top ten hold around 19%. Overall study results and limits: Nonresponders included some who also had low normalized T-cell clonal expansion.

The receptor comes from an adult with an advanced solid tumor such as melanoma, head and neck, liver or kidney cancer. Here the sequenced sample was CD4+ or CD8+ T cells sorted from blood, taken in a trial of the OX40 agonist ivuxolimab. The V call is TRBV19, the J call TRBJ1-1, with 8 nucleotides matching TRBD1. The CDR3 region has the DNA TGTGCCAGTAGGACAGGGGTGACTGAAGCTTTCTTT. The encoded protein is CASRTGVTEAFF.